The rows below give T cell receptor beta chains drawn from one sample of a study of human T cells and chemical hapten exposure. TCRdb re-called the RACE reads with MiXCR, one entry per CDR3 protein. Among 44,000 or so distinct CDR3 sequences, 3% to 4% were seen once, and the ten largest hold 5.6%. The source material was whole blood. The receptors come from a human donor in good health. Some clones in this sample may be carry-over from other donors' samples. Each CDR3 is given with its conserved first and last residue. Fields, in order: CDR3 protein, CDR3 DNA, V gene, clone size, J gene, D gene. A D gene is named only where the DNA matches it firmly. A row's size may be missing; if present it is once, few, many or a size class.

CDR3: CASRDRVSYEQYF
DNA: TGTGCCAGCCGGGACAGGGTCTCCTACGAGCAGTACTTC
V: TRBV6-1
size: many
J: TRBJ2-7
D: TRBD1

CDR3: CASIQRGPNEKLFF
DNA: TGTGCCAGCATTCAAAGGGGGCCAAATGAAAAACTGTTTTTT
V: TRBV28
size: many
J: TRBJ1-4
D: TRBD1

CDR3: CASSSPGGSQLQYF
DNA: TGTGCCAGCAGCTCTCCTGGGGGTTCGCAGCTTCAGTACTTC
V: TRBV13
size: -
J: TRBJ2-4
D: -

CDR3: CASSSPGGAGNEQFF
DNA: TGTGCCAGCAGCTCTCCTGGGGGCGCGGGGAATGAGCAGTTCTTC
V: TRBV7-2
size: many
J: TRBJ2-1
D: -

CDR3: CASSQLSGTEFSGANVLTF
DNA: TGCGCCAGCAGCCAATTGTCCGGGACGGAGTTTTCTGGGGCCAACGTCCTGACTTTC
V: TRBV4-1
size: many
J: TRBJ2-6
D: -

CDR3: CSARDGTTPLRDTQYF
DNA: TGCAGTGCTAGAGATGGCACCACCCCCCTCCGCGATACGCAGTATTTT
V: TRBV20-1
size: many
J: TRBJ2-3
D: -

CDR3: CASSLEGTLTNSPLHF
DNA: TGTGCCAGCAGCTTAGAGGGGACTCTTACTAATTCACCCCTCCACTTT
V: TRBV7-2
size: many
J: TRBJ1-6
D: -

CDR3: CASSQARTSGGQNIQYF
DNA: TGTGCCAGCAGCCAAGCTCGGACTAGCGGGGGTCAAAACATTCAGTACTTC
V: TRBV4-2
size: few
J: TRBJ2-4
D: TRBD2

CDR3: CASSEYTASGPQHF
DNA: TGCGCCAGCAGTGAATATACGGCGTCGGGGCCCCAGCATTTT
V: TRBV10-1
size: many
J: TRBJ1-5
D: -

CDR3: CSARGDTQYF
DNA: TGCAGCGCCCGAGGGGATACGCAGTATTTT
V: TRBV29-1
size: many
J: TRBJ2-3
D: -

CDR3: CSVDLLGQGRQYF
DNA: TGCAGCGTTGATCTGCTGGGACAGGGGCGGCAGTACTTC
V: TRBV29-1
size: few
J: TRBJ2-7
D: TRBD1

CDR3: CASSQRSGIGFSPYGYTF
DNA: TGTGCCAGCAGCCAACGCTCTGGGATCGGGTTCTCACCTTATGGCTACACCTTC
V: TRBV14
size: many
J: TRBJ1-2
D: -

CDR3: CSAVPGPVNTEAFF
DNA: TGCAGTGCTGTTCCGGGACCGGTGAACACTGAAGCTTTCTTT
V: TRBV20-1
size: many
J: TRBJ1-1
D: -

CDR3: CASSASGTVYNEQFF
DNA: TGCGCCAGCAGCGCGTCCGGGACAGTCTACAATGAGCAGTTCTTC
V: TRBV5-1
size: many
J: TRBJ2-1
D: TRBD1

CDR3: CASSLGLAGGGLADTQYF
DNA: TGTGCCAGCAGTCTTGGACTAGCGGGAGGCGGCCTAGCAGATACGCAGTATTTT
V: TRBV14
size: few
J: TRBJ2-3
D: TRBD2

CDR3: CASSFKGAITEAFF
DNA: TGTGCCAGCAGTTTTAAGGGGGCTATCACTGAAGCTTTCTTT
V: TRBV12-3/TRBV12-4
size: many
J: TRBJ1-1
D: TRBD1

CDR3: CASSSRGQTSTEAFF
DNA: TGCGCCAGCAGCAGCCGGGGACAGACATCGACTGAAGCTTTCTTT
V: TRBV5-1
size: many
J: TRBJ1-1
D: TRBD1

CDR3: CSAATGSQPQHF
DNA: TGCAGTGCAGCGACAGGGTCTCAGCCCCAGCATTTT
V: TRBV20-1
size: many
J: TRBJ1-5
D: TRBD1

CDR3: CASSPRGSGATSTDTQYF
DNA: TGTGCCAGCAGCCCTCGCGGTAGCGGGGCAACTAGCACAGATACGCAGTATTTT
V: TRBV6-6
size: -
J: TRBJ2-3
D: TRBD2

CDR3: CASSVVQGETGELFF
DNA: TGTGCCAGCAGCGTAGTTCAGGGGGAGACCGGGGAGCTGTTTTTT
V: TRBV9
size: many
J: TRBJ2-2
D: TRBD1

CDR3: CASNTQAFF
DNA: TGTGCCAGCAATACCCAAGCTTTCTTT
V: TRBV6-1
size: many
J: TRBJ1-1
D: -

CDR3: CASRLIEPGQTYF
DNA: TGTGCCAGCAGACTTATAGAACCGGGACAGACGTACTTC
V: TRBV2
size: many
J: TRBJ2-4
D: TRBD1

CDR3: CSARTVSSYNSPLHF
DNA: TGCAGTGCCAGGACAGTGAGCTCCTATAATTCACCCCTCCACTTT
V: TRBV20-1
size: few
J: TRBJ1-6
D: -

CDR3: CSARLGTNYGYTF
DNA: TGCAGTGCTAGACTCGGGACTAACTATGGCTACACCTTC
V: TRBV20-1
size: few
J: TRBJ1-2
D: -

CDR3: CASSLSTTGDTEAFF
DNA: TGTGCCAGCAGTTTATCCACGACAGGGGACACTGAAGCTTTCTTT
V: TRBV27
size: medium-sized
J: TRBJ1-1
D: TRBD1

CDR3: CSVWGVTGQLFF
DNA: TGCAGCGTATGGGGGGTCACGGGGCAACTGTTTTTT
V: TRBV29-1
size: many
J: TRBJ1-4
D: -

CDR3: CATLHPTRWFF
DNA: TGTGCCACCCTCCATCCCACGAGGTGGTTCTTC
V: TRBV28
size: many
J: TRBJ2-1
D: -

CDR3: CASSRTANSPLHF
DNA: TGTGCCAGCAGCCGAACAGCCAATTCACCCCTCCACTTT
V: TRBV14
size: many
J: TRBJ1-6
D: -

CDR3: CASEVTSGSYEQYF
DNA: TGTGCCAGCGAAGTTACTAGCGGGAGTTACGAGCAGTACTTC
V: TRBV28
size: many
J: TRBJ2-7
D: TRBD2

CDR3: CASSGGTGGIDEQFF
DNA: TGTGCCAGCAGCGGGGGGACAGGGGGAATCGATGAGCAGTTCTTC
V: TRBV6-4
size: many
J: TRBJ2-1
D: TRBD1

CDR3: CASSLPAGGGEKLFF
DNA: TGTGCCAGCAGCTTACCCGCGGGGGGAGGTGAAAAACTGTTTTTT
V: TRBV7-6
size: many
J: TRBJ1-4
D: -

CDR3: CAWSTGQGQETQYF
DNA: TGTGCCTGGAGTACAGGACAGGGGCAAGAGACCCAGTACTTC
V: TRBV30
size: many
J: TRBJ2-5
D: TRBD1

CDR3: CASSDSSDTQYF
DNA: TGTGCCAGCAGTGACTCCTCAGATACGCAGTATTTT
V: TRBV12-3/TRBV12-4
size: few
J: TRBJ2-3
D: -

CDR3: CASSWGQGASNQPQHF
DNA: TGTGCCAGCAGTTGGGGACAGGGGGCGAGCAATCAGCCCCAGCATTTT
V: TRBV6-1
size: few
J: TRBJ1-5
D: TRBD1

CDR3: CASSYGTGVFTDTQYF
DNA: TGTGCCAGCAGTTACGGGACAGGGGTTTTCACAGATACGCAGTATTTT
V: TRBV27
size: few
J: TRBJ2-3
D: TRBD1

CDR3: CSARDPGQGISEQFF
DNA: TGCAGTGCTAGAGACCCGGGACAGGGGATTAGTGAGCAGTTCTTC
V: TRBV20-1
size: many
J: TRBJ2-1
D: TRBD1

CDR3: CASSIAPRDTEAFF
DNA: TGTGCCAGTAGTATAGCACCCAGGGACACTGAAGCTTTCTTT
V: TRBV19
size: many
J: TRBJ1-1
D: -

CDR3: CSARSANTEAFF
DNA: TGCAGTGCTAGATCGGCGAACACTGAAGCTTTCTTT
V: TRBV20-1
size: many
J: TRBJ1-1
D: -

CDR3: CASRGTPPGEQYF
DNA: TGTGCCAGCAGGGGGACTCCCCCTGGGGAGCAGTACTTC
V: TRBV6-5
size: many
J: TRBJ2-7
D: -

CDR3: CASSRTGQGAYEQYF
DNA: TGTGCCAGCAGTCGAACGGGACAGGGAGCCTACGAGCAGTACTTC
V: TRBV27
size: many
J: TRBJ2-7
D: TRBD1

CDR3: CASTGGTEDGYTF
DNA: TGTGCCAGCACTGGGGGGACGGAGGATGGCTACACCTTC
V: TRBV7-9
size: few
J: TRBJ1-2
D: -

CDR3: CATSLLPPGQPQHF
DNA: TGTGCCACCAGCCTCCTTCCACCCGGTCAGCCCCAGCATTTT
V: TRBV15
size: -
J: TRBJ1-5
D: -

CDR3: CASSGTGVEKLFF
DNA: TGTGCCAGCTCCGGGACAGGGGTTGAAAAACTGTTTTTT
V: TRBV18
size: few
J: TRBJ1-4
D: TRBD1

CDR3: CASSFTGMDTIYF
DNA: TGTGCCAGCAGCTTTACCGGCATGGACACCATATATTTT
V: TRBV11-2
size: few
J: TRBJ1-3
D: -

CDR3: CASSLKLGPGSEQYF
DNA: TGTGCCAGCAGTCTTAAACTAGGACCCGGGAGCGAGCAGTACTTC
V: TRBV6-5
size: many
J: TRBJ2-7
D: -

CDR3: CASSLDPSTDTQYF
DNA: TGCGCCAGCAGCCTAGATCCTAGCACAGATACGCAGTATTTT
V: TRBV5-1
size: few
J: TRBJ2-3
D: -

CDR3: CASQPREITDTQYF
DNA: TGTGCCAGTCAGCCCCGGGAGATCACAGATACGCAGTATTTT
V: TRBV12-3/TRBV12-4
size: many
J: TRBJ2-3
D: -

CDR3: CSVSGTGKQPQHF
DNA: TGCAGCGTCTCCGGGACAGGCAAACAGCCCCAGCATTTT
V: TRBV29-1
size: -
J: TRBJ1-5
D: TRBD1

CDR3: CAIAGGPNGGEAFF
DNA: TGTGCCATCGCAGGGGGCCCCAACGGGGGTGAAGCTTTCTTT
V: TRBV10-3
size: many
J: TRBJ1-1
D: TRBD1

CDR3: CAWSVDRNQPQHF
DNA: TGTGCCTGGAGTGTGGACAGAAATCAGCCCCAGCATTTT
V: TRBV30
size: -
J: TRBJ1-5
D: -

CDR3: CASSLAEEQYF
DNA: TGTGCCAGCAGCTTAGCGGAGGAGCAGTACTTC
V: TRBV25-1
size: few
J: TRBJ2-7
D: -

CDR3: CASSQVSLGERVPEAFF
DNA: TGTGCCAGCAGCCAAGTGAGTCTCGGGGAGAGGGTCCCTGAAGCTTTCTTT
V: TRBV3-1
size: -
J: TRBJ1-1
D: -

CDR3: CASSLTGTAFYEQYF
DNA: TGCGCCAGCAGCCTGACCGGGACAGCCTTCTACGAGCAGTACTTC
V: TRBV5-1
size: -
J: TRBJ2-7
D: TRBD1

CDR3: CASSRLAGDNEQFF
DNA: TGTGCCAGCAGCCGACTAGCGGGCGACAATGAGCAGTTCTTC
V: TRBV6-6
size: -
J: TRBJ2-1
D: TRBD2

CDR3: CASSLGGAGGGYTF
DNA: TGTGCCAGCAGTTTAGGGGGGGCAGGGGGCGGCTACACCTTC
V: TRBV28
size: many
J: TRBJ1-2
D: TRBD1

CDR3: CASSLGGGQPQHF
DNA: TGTGCCAGCAGCTTAGGCGGGGGTCAGCCCCAGCATTTT
V: TRBV7-6
size: many
J: TRBJ1-5
D: -